The text below deals with one T cell receptor beta chain. No cognate antigen has been identified for it. Base qualities are not provided; no much larger clone lies one nucleotide away. To prepare the library, the immunoSEQ multiplex PCR assay was applied. DNA from the cultured, isolated CD4+ T cells was subjected to TCR beta CDR3 sequencing. The paper's processing steps were these. Non-productive TCR sequences were discarded, and reads were trimmed to the CDR3 region, with only CDR3s of 7 or more amino acids retained. The MANAFEST web app was used to identify antigen-specific clonotypes by comparing expansion in peptide wells with expansion in reference cultures. Positive clones required FDR<0.05 expansion versus reference and all other wells, odds ratio above 5, and frequency above 0.1% in two replicate wells. A clonotype was called cross-reactive if it was significantly expanded both in SARS-CoV-2 spike wells and in at least one common cold coronavirus spike condition. CDR3 similarity was assessed by Levenshtein distance with the stringdist R package, and unrooted trees were built with ape in R 3.6.1. What TCRdb holds here is the immuneACCESS table cut down to in-frame rearrangements. Part of the clones is not present; checked against another copy, under half of the missing clones reflect an unresolved V gene, and the others are unexplained. That table supplies the V and J calls and clone size; D and trimming were determined from the DNA. This sample lists approximately 57,000 clones; about four fifths were detected once. The top ten clones comprise about 4.4% of the sample.

The sample is drawn from a study of vaccination effects on CD4 cells after COVID-19 (dated by TCRdb to the early 2020s). In the study overall: In the ViraFEST assay, PBMC were stimulated with viral peptide pools, and TCR sequencing was then used to find antigen-specific CD4+ T cell clonotypes based on their expansion. SARS-CoV-2 spike-specific CD4+ TCR repertoires from before and after mRNA vaccination were compared in COVID-19 convalescent patients and in infection-naive vaccine recipients. Two million PBMC per well were cultured in IMDM with 5% human AB serum, 9 to 10 IU/ml IL-2 and gentamicin, plus 10 ug/ml peptides. A total of 10 COVID-19 convalescent patients and several SARS-CoV-2-naive healthy vaccine recipients were included in the full study. Across the study, the median time from the second dose to post-vaccine sampling was 72 days (range 14 to 241). Cultures from other donors in the study were sequenced using the Oncomine TCR Beta short-read assay on an Illumina iSeq 100.

After around 11 days of culture, CD4+ T cells were isolated with the EasySep CD4+ T cell isolation kit. Each participant received two doses of an mRNA SARS-CoV-2 vaccine, either BNT162b2 or mRNA-1273. None of the healthy vaccine recipients had a prior SARS-CoV-2 infection, which was confirmed by nucleocapsid antibody tests that came back negative both before and after vaccination. Half of the culture medium was replaced with fresh IL-2-containing medium on days 3 and 7. Unless noted otherwise, every peptide stimulation condition was cultured in triplicate wells. Using Ficoll-Paque Plus gradient centrifugation, PBMC were separated from whole blood and then either used fresh or cryopreserved at -140C. Genomic DNA was extracted from cultured CD4+ T cells with the QIAamp micro DNA kit. Findings and caveats that apply to the study as a whole: Marked clonal contraction was observed in both infection-induced and vaccine-induced clones at late post-vaccination timepoints, consistent with waning T cell responses. Among healthy vaccine recipients, nearly all vaccine-induced clones were SARS-CoV-2 mono-reactive, and only 1 of 255 was cross-reactive with common cold coronaviruses. Only a small number of convalescent patients were included, and no early post-infection timepoints were available, which limited the study.

Counted from cysteine to phenylalanine, this CDR3 has 14 amino acids. Solely the CDR3 DNA is kept, with 42 bases framed from the first base. CDR1 LNHDA and CDR2 SQIVND were looked up in the germline V gene (reference sequence). Deletion took 2 bases off V and 3 bases off J, with a span of 10 bases between the germline ends. Recombination joined TRBV19 with TRBJ1-2; the D gene is unclear. This receptor was taken from a human donor who received a COVID-19 vaccine. Here the sequenced sample was CD4+ T cells from PBMCs cultured without peptide, taken after COVID-19 vaccination. The CDR3 region has the sequence CASSIKVGDYGYTF. The nucleotide sequence is TGTGCCAGTAGTATAAAAGTGGGAGACTATGGCTACACCTTC.